This T cell receptor beta chain is drawn from a study of CD8 T cells in ankylosing spondylitis. Findings of the study overall: For ankylosing spondylitis blood, a TCR beta motif of 7 or 8 highly homologous variants appeared characteristic. Reports say disease-linked clones showed up significantly more in matched ankylosing spondylitis synovial fluid.

Regarding this clonotype: Its antigen is currently unknown.

It was by quantitative 5'-RACE with molecular barcodes that TCR beta libraries were made. TCRdb re-analysed the 5' RACE reads in MiXCR, keeping a single row per CDR3 protein. This table has a few hundred thousand distinct CDR3 sequences, under 20% appearing once. V trimming: 0 bases; J trimming: 6 bases; junction bases outside the gene matches: 13. Looked up from germline, CDR1 is LGHNA and CDR2 is YNFKEQ. The CDR3 contains 18 residues. The sequence was obtained from a male donor with ankylosing spondylitis or in good health (not recorded which). The sequencing input was blood, either unsorted or a sorted T cell fraction (not recorded which). The genes are TRBV4-2 and TRBJ2-3, with TRBD2 identical over 9 bases. CDR3 protein: CASSQEAPGASGVDTQYF. The CDR3 DNA sequence: TGTGCCAGCAGCCAAGAAGCCCCAGGGGCTAGCGGGGTGGATACGCAGTATTTT.